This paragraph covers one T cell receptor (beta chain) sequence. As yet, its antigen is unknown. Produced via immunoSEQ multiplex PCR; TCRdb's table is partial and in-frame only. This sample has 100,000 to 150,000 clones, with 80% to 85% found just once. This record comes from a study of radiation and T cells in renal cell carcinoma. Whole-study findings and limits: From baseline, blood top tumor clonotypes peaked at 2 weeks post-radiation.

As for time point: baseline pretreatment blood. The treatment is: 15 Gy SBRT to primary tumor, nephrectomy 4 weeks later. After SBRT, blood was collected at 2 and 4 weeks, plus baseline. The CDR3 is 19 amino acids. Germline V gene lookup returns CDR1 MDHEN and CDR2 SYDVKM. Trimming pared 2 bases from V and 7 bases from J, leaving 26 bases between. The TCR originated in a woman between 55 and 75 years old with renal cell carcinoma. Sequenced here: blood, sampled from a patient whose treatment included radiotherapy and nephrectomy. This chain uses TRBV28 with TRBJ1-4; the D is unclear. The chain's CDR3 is CASSLEASTPWAAAEKLFF. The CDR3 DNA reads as TGTGCCAGCAGTTTAGAGGCTTCCACTCCGTGGGCAGCAGCTGAAAAACTGTTTTTT.